The 10 T cell receptor beta chains in this list originate from one sample, sequenced in a study of PD-1 blockade in classical Hodgkin lymphoma. Some clones are missing from TCRdb's copy, which holds only in-frame ones; the method was immunoSEQ multiplex PCR. Here the sample spans more than 90,000 clones, around 88% being singletons. All trial patients relapsed after autologous stem cell transplantation. The specimen comprised peripheral blood mononuclear cells (PBMCs), sampled before the second cycle of nivolumab. The source is a human donor with classical Hodgkin lymphoma.

The chain has TRBV27 and TRBJ1-2, with 11 bases fitting TRBD1. J gave up 4 bases and V 5 bases, and 12 bases lay outside the gene matches. The CDR3 has 17 residues. The germline CDR1 and CDR2 sequences are MNHEY and SMNVEV (reference sequence). The CDR3: CASSPRDRGVSSYGYTF. In nucleotides, the CDR3 is TGTGCCAGCAGTCCCCGGGACAGGGGGGTATCGAGCTATGGCTACACCTTC.

The V and J genes are TRBV9 and TRBJ1-1; D is unclear. The V and J ends lost 4 bases and 8 bases respectively, with 18 bases between them. This CDR3 comprises 14 residues. Germline lookup yields CDR1 SGDLS and CDR2 YYNGEE. The CDR3 nucleotides are TGTGCCAGCAGCTTCCAGTCTACCCCTAGGGAAGCTTTCTTT. Translating it yields CASSFQSTPREAFF.

This clone was seen a single time. The chain couples TRBV27 to TRBJ1-1; D is possibly TRBD1 (6 bases). Germline V gene lookup returns CDR1 MNHEY and CDR2 SMNVEV (reference sequence). Trimming pared 5 bases from V and 1 base from J, leaving 14 bases between. This CDR3 contains 15 residues. The CDR3 spells CASSPFRGGNTEAFF. DNA for the CDR3: TGTGCCAGCAGTCCCTTTAGGGGGGGGAACACTGAAGCTTTCTTT.

The J gene is TRBJ1-4, the V gene TRBV15, with 10 positions matching TRBD1. Germline assignment: CDR1 LNHNV and CDR2 YYDKDF (reference sequence). V trimming: 0 bases; J trimming: 7 bases; junction bases outside the gene matches: 5. The CDR3 has 16 amino acids. In DNA form, the CDR3 reads TGTGCCACCAGCAGAGAAGTGGGACAGGGGAGTGAAAAACTGTTTTTT. Translated, it gives CATSREVGQGSEKLFF.

The rearrangement joins TRBV14 to TRBJ2-1, with D tentatively TRBD2 (7 bases). Germline loops: CDR1 SGHDN, CDR2 FVKESK. The V end lost 0 bases, the J end lost 0 bases, and 9 bases lay between the germline ends. CDR3 length equals 16 residues. The CDR3 sequence is CASSQEGGPSYNEQFF. CDR3 bases: TGTGCCAGCAGCCAAGAGGGGGGGCCCTCCTACAATGAGCAGTTCTTC. Supplemented by reference TRBV14 and TRBJ2-1, the full variable domain reads EAGVTQFPSHSVIEKGQTVTLRCDPISGHDNLYWYRRVMGKEIKFLLHFVKESKQDESGMPNNRFLAERTGGTYSTLKVQPAELEDSGVYFCASSQEGGPSYNEQFFGPGTRLTVL.

The chain combines TRBV19 with TRBJ2-2, with D possibly TRBD1 on 5 matching bases. Per germline, CDR1 LNHDA and CDR2 SQIVND (reference sequence). V was pared by 9 bases and J by 6 bases, with 11 bases between. The CDR3 extends over 12 amino acids. CDR3 protein: CASALGAGELFF. Written as DNA, the CDR3 is TGTGCCAGCGCCCTAGGGGCCGGGGAGCTGTTTTTT.

The J gene is TRBJ2-1, the V gene TRBV30; 7 positions agree with TRBD2. The CDR3 consists of 15 residues. V lost 2 bases to trimming and J lost 7 bases; unmatched junction nucleotides: 11. CDR1 and CDR2 (germline): GTSNPN, SVGIG (reference sequence). CDR3 coding DNA: TGTGCCTGGAGTCCCGGGCCGGGGGGAGGGAATGAGCAGTTCTTC. Translation gives CAWSPGPGGGNEQFF.

The chain links TRBV9 to TRBJ2-5; unclear D gene. Between the trimmed V and J ends, which lost 0 bases and 5 bases, there was a span of 11 bases. Germline CDR1 SGDLS, CDR2 YYNGEE. The CDR3 has 14 residues. In DNA form, the CDR3 reads TGTGCCAGCAGCGTAGCTATTGGCTGGGAGACCCAGTACTTC. It is translated as CASSVAIGWETQYF.

This chain connects TRBV28 to TRBJ1-2; D gene ambiguous. This CDR3 region has 14 residues. Trimming shortened V by 3 bases and J by 3 bases, and 11 bases separated the two germline ends. The germline CDR1 and CDR2 sequences are MDHEN and SYDVKM. The CDR3 nucleotides are TGTGCCAGCAGTTTGGGCAGGAGCCACTATGGCTACACCTTC. As protein: CASSLGRSHYGYTF.

This chain joins TRBV7-2 and TRBJ1-2; 7 nucleotides match TRBD1. Germline V gene lookup returns CDR1 SGHTA and CDR2 FQGNSA. J lost 1 base, V lost 5 bases, and 4 bases had no gene match. This CDR3 region has 14 residues. The CDR3 here is CASSTGVGNYGYTF. DNA of the CDR3: TGTGCCAGCAGCACAGGGGTCGGTAACTATGGCTACACCTTC.